The clone carrying this TCR beta chain appeared a single time. Here immunoSEQ multiplex PCR was the method, and the copy in TCRdb shows in-frame clones only, minus some. Of around 140,000 clones in the sample, 84% were seen once. This entry comes from a study of blood T cell repertoires in COVID-19. The overall study: Italy, Spain and the United States were the sources of the convalescent and acute COVID-19 samples.

J lost 4 bases, V lost 5 bases, and 2 bases had no gene match. The CDR3 is 13 amino acids. Residents of under 25 US areas, aged about 18 to 95 years, made up the participants. Membership in each cohort depended on participant-reported clinical history. This clonotype originated in a woman aged 45 to 65 with acute COVID-19. The material sequenced was PBMCs or T cells enriched from blood (not recorded which). The chain couples TRBV12-3 or TRBV12-4 to TRBJ1-1; TRBD1 agrees at 9 bases. CDR3 sequence: CASSGTGLTEAFF. The CDR3 coding sequence is TGTGCCAGCAGTGGGACAGGGCTCACTGAAGCTTTCTTT.